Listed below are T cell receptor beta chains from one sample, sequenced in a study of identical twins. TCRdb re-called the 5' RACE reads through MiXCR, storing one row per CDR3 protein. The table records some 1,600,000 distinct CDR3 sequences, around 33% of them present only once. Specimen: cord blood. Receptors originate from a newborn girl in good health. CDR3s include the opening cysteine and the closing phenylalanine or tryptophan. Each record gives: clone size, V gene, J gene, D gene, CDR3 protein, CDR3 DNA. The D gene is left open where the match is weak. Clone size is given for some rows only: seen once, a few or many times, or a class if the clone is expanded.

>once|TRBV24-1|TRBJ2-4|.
CATSGGGLAKNIQYF
TGTGCCACCAGTGGAGGGGGTCTAGCCAAAAACATTCAGTACTTC
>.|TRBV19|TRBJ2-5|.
CASSRRDTQETQYF
TGTGCCAGTAGCCGCCGGGACACACAAGAGACCCAGTACTTC
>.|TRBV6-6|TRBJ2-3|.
CASSYRPLPTDTQYF
TGTGCCAGCAGTTACCGGCCTCTACCCACAGATACGCAGTATTTT
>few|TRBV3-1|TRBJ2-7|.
CASSQEPPSEQYF
TGTGCCAGCAGCCAAGAGCCCCCTAGTGAGCAGTACTTC
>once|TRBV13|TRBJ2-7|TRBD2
CASSPGASGISYEQYF
TGTGCCAGCAGCCCCGGGGCTAGCGGGATCTCCTACGAGCAGTACTTC
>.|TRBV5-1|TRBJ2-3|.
CASSFPRDTDTQYF
TGCGCCAGCAGCTTCCCCAGGGACACAGATACGCAGTATTTT
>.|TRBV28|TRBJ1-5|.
CASRTLGSLQPQHF
TGTGCCAGCAGGACTTTAGGCAGTCTTCAGCCCCAGCATTTT
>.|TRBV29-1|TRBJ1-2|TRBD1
CSVPTGGGGYTF
TGCAGCGTTCCGACAGGGGGCGGAGGCTACACCTTC
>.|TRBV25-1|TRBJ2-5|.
CAGSVNPGLESGKYF
TGTGCCGGCAGTGTGAACCCGGGACTCGAGTCCGGAAAGTACTTC
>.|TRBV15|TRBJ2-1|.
CATSRDCGASYNEQFF
TGTGCCACCAGCAGAGATTGCGGGGCCTCCTACAATGAGCAGTTCTTC
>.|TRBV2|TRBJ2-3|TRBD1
CASTGQEVTDTQYF
TGTGCCAGCACGGGACAGGAAGTCACAGATACGCAGTATTTT
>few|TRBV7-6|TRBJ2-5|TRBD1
CASSLAGDRGSGQYF
TGTGCCAGCAGCTTAGCCGGGGACAGGGGCTCCGGGCAGTACTTC
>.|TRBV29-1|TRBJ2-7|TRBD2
CSVEDWGGNEQYF
TGCAGCGTTGAGGACTGGGGGGGGAACGAGCAGTACTTC
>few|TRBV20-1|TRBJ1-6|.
CSAIRRSESSYNSPLHF
TGCAGTGCGATCAGACGGTCGGAGAGCTCCTATAATTCACCCCTCCACTTT
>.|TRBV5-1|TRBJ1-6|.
CASSILGFGKSGNSPLHF
TGCGCCAGCAGCATTTTGGGCTTTGGAAAATCAGGGAATTCACCCCTCCACTTT
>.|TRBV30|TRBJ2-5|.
CAWSVWGVQETQYF
TGTGCCTGGAGTGTATGGGGGGTTCAAGAGACCCAGTACTTC
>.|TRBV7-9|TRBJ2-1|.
CASSLGAGSGNEQFF
TGTGCCAGCAGCTTAGGGGCAGGGTCGGGCAATGAGCAGTTCTTC
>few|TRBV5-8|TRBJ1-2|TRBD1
CASKSRDSYGYTF
TGTGCCAGCAAATCCCGGGACAGCTATGGCTACACCTTC
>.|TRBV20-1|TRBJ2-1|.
CSASRCHEQFF
TGCAGTGCTTCTAGGTGCCATGAGCAGTTCTTC
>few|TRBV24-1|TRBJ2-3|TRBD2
CATSDMTSDTQYF
TGTGCCACCAGTGATATGACTAGCGATACGCAGTATTTT
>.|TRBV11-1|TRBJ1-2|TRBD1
CASSLRQGNDYGYTF
TGTGCCAGCAGCTTAAGACAGGGGAACGACTATGGCTACACCTTC
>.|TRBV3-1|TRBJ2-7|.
CASSQEIAPYEQYF
TGTGCCAGCAGCCAAGAAATAGCCCCCTACGAGCAGTACTTC
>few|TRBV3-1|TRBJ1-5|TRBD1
CASSQMGQDHSNQPQHF
TGTGCCAGCAGCCAAATGGGACAGGACCATAGCAATCAGCCCCAGCATTTT
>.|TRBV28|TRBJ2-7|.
CASSLSGMGQYF
TGTGCCAGCAGTTTATCGGGGATGGGGCAGTACTTC
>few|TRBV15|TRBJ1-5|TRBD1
CATSSGQSSNQPQHF
TGTGCCACCAGTTCGGGACAGAGTAGCAATCAGCCCCAGCATTTT
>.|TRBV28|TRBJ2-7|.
CASSALSNYNEQYF
TGTGCCAGCAGTGCCTTGAGTAACTACAATGAGCAGTACTTC
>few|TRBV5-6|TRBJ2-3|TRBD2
CASSLGTSVHTQYF
TGTGCCAGCAGCTTGGGGACTAGCGTGCATACGCAGTATTTT
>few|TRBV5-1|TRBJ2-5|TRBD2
CASRRGVGTQYF
TGCGCCAGCAGGCGGGGGGTTGGGACCCAGTACTTC
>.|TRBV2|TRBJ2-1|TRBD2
CAINAGTSVYNEQFF
TGTGCCATCAACGCGGGGACTAGCGTCTACAATGAGCAGTTCTTC
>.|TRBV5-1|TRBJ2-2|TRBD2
CASSLDRRLAGVENTGELFF
TGCGCCAGCAGCTTGGACCGAAGACTAGCGGGGGTGGAGAACACCGGGGAGCTGTTTTTT
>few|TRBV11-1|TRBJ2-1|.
CASSLKRGSGAYNEQFF
TGTGCCAGCAGCTTAAAGAGAGGGTCCGGTGCCTACAATGAGCAGTTCTTC
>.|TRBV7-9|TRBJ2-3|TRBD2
CASTASRGRGDSDTQYF
TGTGCCAGCACCGCTTCCCGGGGGCGGGGGGACTCAGATACGCAGTATTTT
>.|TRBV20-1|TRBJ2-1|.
CSASGRSSYNEQSF
TGCAGTGCTAGCGGGCGGAGCTCCTACAATGAGCAGTCCTTC
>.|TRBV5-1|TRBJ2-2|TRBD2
CASSLVAGEGTGELFF
TGCGCCAGCAGCTTGGTAGCGGGAGAAGGGACCGGGGAGCTGTTTTTT
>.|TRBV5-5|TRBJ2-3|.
CANTRTPSTDTQYF
TGTGCCAACACAAGGACGCCTAGCACAGATACGCAGTATTTT
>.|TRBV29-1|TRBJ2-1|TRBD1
CSVLGDRGKNEQFF
TGCAGCGTCCTGGGGGACAGGGGGAAGAATGAGCAGTTCTTC
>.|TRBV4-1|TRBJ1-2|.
CASSQGQNTNYGYTF
TGCGCCAGCAGCCAAGGGCAGAACACTAACTATGGCTACACCTTC
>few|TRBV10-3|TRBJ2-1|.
CAISKTGPQGPKQFF
TGTGCCATCAGCAAGACAGGTCCCCAAGGACCGAAGCAGTTCTTC
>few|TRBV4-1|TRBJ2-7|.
CASSPSGIGDYEQYF
TGCGCCAGCAGCCCCTCAGGGATTGGGGACTACGAGCAGTACTTC
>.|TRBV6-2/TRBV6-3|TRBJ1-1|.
CASRLRARDTEAFF
TGTGCCAGCCGATTACGGGCCAGGGACACTGAAGCTTTCTTT
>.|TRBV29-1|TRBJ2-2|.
CSVVASLGELFF
TGCAGCGTTGTGGCTAGCCTCGGGGAGCTGTTTTTT
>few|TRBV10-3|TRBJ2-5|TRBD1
CAISGDRDQETQYF
TGTGCCATCAGTGGGGACAGGGACCAAGAGACCCAGTACTTC
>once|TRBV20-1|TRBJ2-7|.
CSARDLGPRRAGYNEQYF
TGCAGTGCTAGAGATTTAGGACCGAGGCGGGCTGGCTACAATGAGCAGTACTTC
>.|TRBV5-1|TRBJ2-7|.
CASTDRSTYEQYF
TGCGCCAGCACCGACAGGTCGACCTACGAGCAGTACTTC
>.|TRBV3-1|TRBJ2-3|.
CASSQDGPQFDTQYF
TGTGCCAGCAGCCAAGACGGCCCGCAGTTCGATACGCAGTATTTT
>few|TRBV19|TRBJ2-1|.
CASSRDRRVDEQFF
TGTGCCAGTAGTCGCGACAGGCGGGTGGATGAGCAGTTCTTC